The 3 T cell receptor beta chains presented below share a single source sample, sequenced in a study of identifying expanded T cells in peripheral blood (dated by TCRdb to about 2019). Receptor libraries were prepared by the immunoSEQ multiplex PCR assay. TCRdb retrieved this table from immuneACCESS and kept in-frame rearrangements only. Not all clones are present; in checked studies, unresolved V genes account for under half, and no reason is known for the remainder. This sample comprises 97,000 or so clones, more than 70% of them detected only once. Jointly, the top ten make up around an eighth of the sample. Source material: blood. Receptor source: a person aged 18-70 years in good health.

This chain connects TRBV5-8 to TRBJ2-5; D is possibly TRBD1 (5 bases). The CDR3 extends over 13 amino acids. CDR1 is SGHTS and CDR2 is YDEGEE in the germline V gene. V was trimmed by 2 bases and J by 4 bases, leaving 9 bases between them. The CDR3 sequence: CASSFGRVETQYF. Written as DNA, the CDR3 is TGTGCCAGCAGCTTCGGCAGGGTAGAGACCCAGTACTTC.

The chain combines TRBV30 with TRBJ2-7, with 7 bases that match TRBD2. V lost 5 bases, J lost 3 bases, and 16 bases stayed unmatched. The CDR3 is 16 residues long. CDR1 is GTSNPN and CDR2 is SVGIG in the germline V gene (reference sequence). The CDR3 DNA reads as TGTGCCTGGGGTGCCTTCGGACTAGTGAGTAACTACGAGCAGTACTTC. Translated, it gives CAWGAFGLVSNYEQYF.

The V call is TRBV5-1, the J call TRBJ1-5, with 10 positions matching TRBD1. Per the germline V gene, CDR1 is SGHRS and CDR2 is YFSETQ. With V trimmed by 0 bases and J by 5 bases, 2 bases remained unmatched. The CDR3 has 15 residues. In DNA form, the CDR3 reads TGCGCCAGCAGCTTGGGGGACAGGGGCGATCAGCCCCAGCATTTT. Translation: CASSLGDRGDQPQHF.